This T cell receptor beta chain was captured in a study of response to subunit inactivated influenza vaccine. The study, taken as a whole, reports: The authors put forward the suggestion that each seasonal influenza vaccination may bring in only a limited number of new T cells.

Germline V gene data show CDR1 as LGHNA and CDR2 as YNFKEQ. The length of the CDR3 is 14 residues. The V and J ends lost 4 bases and 8 bases, in that order; junction bases with no gene match: 6. MiXCR, applied by TCRdb to the RT-PCR reads, yields one record per CDR3 protein. The table lists 560,000 or so distinct CDR3 sequences, approximately 7.7% of them singletons. There are a few counts of this clonotype. Its specificity is not known. This rearrangement joins TRBV4-2 to TRBJ2-4, with 9 bases identical to TRBD1. The sample here was PBMCs from blood, taken around 25 months after vaccination. This clonotype was obtained from a man aged 45 to 75 who received an inactivated influenza vaccine. The CDR3 loop reads CASSPGTGRYIQYF. The CDR3 coding sequence is TGTGCCAGCAGCCCTGGGACAGGGAGGTACATTCAGTACTTC.